Included here is one T cell receptor beta chain sequence, with context. Patients had locally advanced or metastatic urothelial carcinoma. Libraries were prepared by immunoSEQ multiplex PCR; TCRdb keeps only in-frame clonotypes and omits some of them. This sample has tens of thousands of clones, with almost 90% found just once. The record originates from a study of PD-L1 blockade in urothelial cancer. Looking at the study overall: In terms of prior chemotherapy, patients had received 0 to 3 regimens. Timepoints chosen for blood analysis were 3 weeks (second dose) and 6 weeks after treatment start. Median blood clonality was roughly 0.074, with some 89,000 unique TCRs.

Sequenced material: PBMCs, taken around atezolizumab (anti-PD-L1) treatment. The clonotype comes from a man between 50 and 59 years old with urothelial cancer.

The CDR3 DNA sequence: TGTGCCAGTAGTATAGGTTTAAGGATGGGAGTTTCGACCGGGGAGCTGTTTTTT. Translated: CASSIGLRMGVSTGELFF. The chain is built from TRBV19 and TRBJ2-2; a possible D gene is TRBD2 (5 bases). V shed 1 base and J shed 5 bases, with 20 bases lying between them. Germline lookup yields CDR1 LNHDA and CDR2 SQIVND (reference sequence). The CDR3 length is 18 residues.